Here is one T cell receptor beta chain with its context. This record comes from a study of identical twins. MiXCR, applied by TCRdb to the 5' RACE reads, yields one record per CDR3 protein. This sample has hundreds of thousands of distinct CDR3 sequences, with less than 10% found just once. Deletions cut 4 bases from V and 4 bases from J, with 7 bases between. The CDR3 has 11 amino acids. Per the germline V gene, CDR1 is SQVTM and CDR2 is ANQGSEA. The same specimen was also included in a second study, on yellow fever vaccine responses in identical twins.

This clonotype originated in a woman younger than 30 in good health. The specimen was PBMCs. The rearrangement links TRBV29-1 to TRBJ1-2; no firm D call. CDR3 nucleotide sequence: TGCAGCGTTGGAGGATCCTATGGCTACACCTTC. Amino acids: CSVGGSYGYTF.